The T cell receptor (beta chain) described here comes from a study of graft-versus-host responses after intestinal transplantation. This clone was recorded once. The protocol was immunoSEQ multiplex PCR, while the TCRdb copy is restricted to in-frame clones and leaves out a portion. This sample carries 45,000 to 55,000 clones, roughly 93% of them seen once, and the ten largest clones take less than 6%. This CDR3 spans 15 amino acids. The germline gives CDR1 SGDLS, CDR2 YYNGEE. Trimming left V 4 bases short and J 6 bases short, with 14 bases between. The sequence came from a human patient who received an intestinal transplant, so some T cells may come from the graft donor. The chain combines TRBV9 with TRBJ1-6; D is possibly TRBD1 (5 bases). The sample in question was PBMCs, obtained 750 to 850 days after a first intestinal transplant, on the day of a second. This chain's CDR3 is CASSSWDGINSPLHF. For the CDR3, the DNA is TGTGCCAGCAGCTCTTGGGACGGAATTAATTCACCCCTCCACTTT.